Listed here is a single T cell receptor (beta chain). What it binds is not known. This sample was taken from a study of cytomegalovirus exposure and HLA in healthy donors. Study at large: Across 350 to 500 genotyped donors, roughly 85% landed in the Caucasian-associated ancestry cluster. Study-wide findings and caveats: Later work associated 17,000 or so TCR beta sequences with HLA alleles at 0.05 false discovery rate.

The primer mix had 60 Vbeta and 13 Jbeta primers. The assay was immunoSEQ multiplex PCR, and TCRdb's table has in-frame clones only and misses some. The sample has around 200,000 clones; about 86% are singletons. Sequenced: PBMCs. This sequence was found in a woman aged 30 to 39 in good health and CMV-seronegative.

The CDR3 spells CASSRGLARMEQYF. The CDR3 DNA sequence: TGTGCCAGCAGCAGGGGACTAGCGAGGATGGAGCAGTACTTC. The gene calls are TRBV7-2 and TRBJ2-7, with 10 nucleotides matching TRBD2. V lost 5 bases to trimming and J lost 7 bases; unmatched junction nucleotides: 8. The CDR3 runs to 14 residues. Germline V lookup: CDR1 SGHTA, CDR2 FQGNSA.